Listed here is a single TCR beta chain. Its cognate antigen has yet to be identified. The record has no base qualities; no much larger clone is one base away. For sequencing of the TCRbeta CDR3 region, genomic DNA was extracted from the sorted cells. TCRbeta CDR3 regions were sequenced using the immunoSEQ Assay. This immuneACCESS table, as held by TCRdb, lists in-frame sequences with V and J called but not all clones. Of the missing ones, under half trace to an unresolved V gene in checked studies; the others have no known cause. The sample table lists 55,000 to 90,000 clones, approximately 81% of them with a count of one. 1.1% of the sample lies in the top ten. Counted from cysteine to phenylalanine, this CDR3 has 12 amino acids. This entry keeps only the CDR3 DNA: 36 bases, framed from base 1. V is pared back by 0 bases and J by 6 bases, with 3 bases lying between the germline termini. CDR1 and CDR2, looked up from the germline V gene, are SGHTS and YDEGEE.

The data were taken from a study of OX40 agonist ivuxolimab in advanced cancers. About the full investigation: Ivuxolimab, which targeted the costimulatory receptor OX40 (CD134), was an agonistic, fully human IgG2 monoclonal antibody. Intravenous ivuxolimab was administered to patients every 2 weeks at six dose levels: 0.01, 0.1, 0.3, 1.5, 3 and 10 mg/kg. The paper describes the monotherapy dose-escalation part (N of about 55 patients) of the phase I trial of ivuxolimab. A male proportion of roughly 80% and a mean age of 60 years, ranging from roughly 20 to 80, were recorded for the dose-escalation cohort. Among the approximately 54 dose-escalation patients, around 20 had hepatocellular carcinoma, around 15 melanoma, 9 renal cell carcinoma and 9 head and neck cancer. Partial responses were achieved by three dose-escalation patients, of whom one had hepatocellular carcinoma and two had cutaneous melanoma. Peripheral TCRbeta sequencing was intended to test whether TCR sequence diversity was altered and clonal T-cell expansion was caused by ivuxolimab. Patients were allowed to have had prior anti-PD-1, anti-PD-L1 or anti-CTLA-4 therapy, and more than 35% of the dose-escalation patients had been treated with checkpoint inhibitors. General findings and caveats noted by the study authors: At doses of 0.1 to 3.0 mg/kg, clonal expansion of both CD4+ and CD8+ T cells in blood was seen between baseline and week 6. Which antigens the clonally expanded peripheral T cells were specific for was not determined. Partial responders in the 0.1-3.0 mg/kg groups had among the lowest normalized peripheral clonal expansion, especially among CD8+ T cells. After ivuxolimab, expanded clones were on average more numerous among CD8+ T cells than among CD4+ T cells. Low levels of normalized T-cell clonal expansion were also seen in some patients who did not respond.

The trial excluded patients who had a history of autoimmune disease or who were on systemic immunosuppression. Peripheral blood for TCR sequencing was drawn from every dose cohort at baseline, at cycle 4 day 1 and at cycle 7 day 1. Samples were obtained from an open-label, multicenter, first-in-human phase I dose-escalation trial of ivuxolimab. Adults with locally advanced or metastatic head and neck squamous cell, hepatocellular, melanoma or renal cell carcinoma were enrolled in the trial. Before TCR sequencing, CD4+ and CD8+ T cells were separately sorted from peripheral blood. The clonotype originates from an adult with an advanced solid tumor such as melanoma, head and neck, liver or kidney cancer. The source material was CD4+ or CD8+ T cells sorted from blood, sampled in a trial of the OX40 agonist ivuxolimab. Rearrangement joined TRBV5-8 to TRBJ2-2; too little of a D gene remains to name it. The CDR3: CASSLAPGELFF. The DNA reads TGTGCCAGCAGCTTGGCGCCCGGGGAGCTGTTTTTT.